This TCR beta chain came from a study of cytomegalovirus exposure and HLA in healthy donors (dated by TCRdb to 2017 to 2019). For the wider study: An earlier analysis of 587 of the donors reported approximately 260 Gb of sequence data and 117 million unique TCR beta sequences obtained from about 179 million T cells. Rather than drawing on any new phenotypic data, the later analysis identified candidate immune exposures from TCR beta sequences and the way those sequences occurred across donors. A handful of DR-DQ haplotypes were treated as single units for association and clustering because of strong linkage in the cohort. In a later genetic analysis, genome-wide SNP genotypes for 398 of the 666 donors were used, and that subset was treated as a discovery cohort. Among about 360 genotyped donors of the cohort, an average of 235,054 unique TCR beta nucleotide sequences were sequenced per donor, roughly a sixth of them non-productive. The study was designed to test whether signatures of past pathogen exposure could be identified by cataloging public T cell receptors. Every repertoire in the discovery cohort had been generated on one and the same sequencing platform. Of the roughly 400 genotyped donors, approximately 83% fell in the genetic ancestry cluster associated with self-reported Caucasian donors. Typing coverage differed by locus: A, B, C, DRB1 and DQB1 were typed in roughly 629-630 donors, DQA1 in approximately 520, DPA1 in roughly 590, and DPB1 in roughly 470. Class I and class II HLA loci were covered by the typing at four-digit resolution. To predict cytomegalovirus infection status, the study brought together high-throughput TCR immunosequencing, statistical association of individual TCRs with disease status, and machine learning. In an earlier analysis of more than 550 of the donors, high-throughput TCR beta sequencing was used to judge whether each TCR beta V gene segment behaved as functional or pseudogenic. In a later analysis, previously published TCR beta repertoires from fewer than 750 donors were re-analyzed and high-resolution HLA genotyping was added so that TCR occurrence patterns could be studied. Donor age, sex, ethnicity and CMV serostatus were compiled together with the repertoire data. An early release that covered more than 550 HLA-typed donors contained about 290 gigabases of sequencing data and 85 million to 100 million unique TCR sequences. The study profiled the T cell repertoires of 666 subjects by immunosequencing and related them to cytomegalovirus serostatus. A separate validation cohort of 100 to 150 different subjects was used in addition to the roughly 620-subject first cohort.

Library preparation employed the immunoSEQ multiplex PCR assay. For the multiplex PCR, a mixture combining 60 forward primers for TCR Vbeta segments and 13 reverse primers for TCR Jbeta segments was used. A multiplex PCR assay on genomic DNA amplified the CDR3 region of rearranged TCR beta genes. Amplified TCR beta libraries were sequenced as 87-base-pair reads on the Illumina HiSeq System. The study's processing was this. A later analysis counted approximately 84 million unique TCR beta chains across the 550 to 700 repertoires, and around 12 million of these chains were shared by at least two donors. Raw reads were error-corrected and collapsed into unique sequences with a nearest-neighbor algorithm that merged closely related sequences to remove PCR and sequencing errors. V, D and J gene segments were assigned by aligning CDR3 sequences to IMGT reference sequences. For a sequence to be retained, at least a six-nucleotide match to both a V gene segment and a J gene segment was required. A rearrangement counted as productive if the CDR3 had no stop codons and remained in frame with V and J, and every other rearrangement counted as non-productive. Following IMGT convention, CDR3 was defined as the stretch from the second conserved V-encoded cysteine up to the conserved J-encoded phenylalanine. The earlier analysis of about 610 of the donors excluded sequences that lacked an unambiguous match to a single V gene segment. An earlier analysis of several hundred of the donors called V segments functional above 56.7% productive rearrangements and segregating when the between-donor standard deviation exceeded 5%. To diagnose cytomegalovirus status from the catalog of TCR beta chain sequences, a statistical classification framework was built. In a later analysis, TCR nucleotide sequences were compared against IMGT/GENE-DB human TR gene sequences so that V and J genes could be assigned. In a later analysis, CDR3 sequences and most-parsimonious VDJ recombination scenarios were assigned using the TCRdist pipeline. In a later analysis, each TCR beta chain was defined by its CDR3 amino acid sequence together with its V-gene family, and reads lacking a unique V-gene family were excluded. To address suspected cross-contamination and a sequencing artifact, a later analysis removed 550 to 750 highly shared, low-generation-probability nucleotide sequences. In a later analysis, a clonal expansion index for each public chain was calculated from normalized within-repertoire ranks of inferred template counts. Generation probabilities in a later analysis came from a VDJ recombination model fitted to out-of-frame rearrangements, and those results were checked against IGoR. In a later analysis, hypergeometric tests were used to score TCR-TCR, TCR-HLA and TCR-CMV co-occurrence, with a repertoire-size bias correction applied to TCR pairs. A later analysis estimated false discovery rates by permuting HLA or CMV assignments 20 times. A later analysis grouped co-occurring TCRs with DBSCAN, adding TCRdist sequence similarity when clustering within HLA-allele-positive subsets. Repertoires with fewer than 30,000 or more than 120,000 public chains were left out of co-occurrence clustering, as were about five repertoires with anomalous nucleotide sharing. TCRdb obtained this table from immuneACCESS and retained in-frame rearrangements with V and J assigned. These tables miss some clones; where compared with another copy, unresolved V genes account for less than half of the shortfall, and the remainder is unexplained. Clone size and V and J calls were adopted from that table, with D and trimming inferred from the DNA. This sample comprises 50,000 to 60,000 clones, 60% to 80% of them detected only once. In total, the top ten clones hold 2.5% to 3% of the sample.

The CDR3, cysteine through phenylalanine, is 13 amino acids long. Only the CDR3 DNA is retained, 39 bases long and in frame from the first base. After removal of 3 bases from V and 7 bases from J, the junction retains 5 bases not matched to a gene. The germline V gene provides CDR1 SGDLS and CDR2 YYNGEE. Notes on this clone: Its antigen is still unknown. Per-base qualities were not stored, and no clone one base away is much larger.

Results and caveats for the whole study, not just this receptor: Because HLA typing was missing for some donors at each locus, association tests included only the typed subset. In a later genetic analysis, a missense DCLRE1C variant was associated with V-gene and J-gene trimming of TCR beta chains, and the association was replicated in an independent cohort. Around 16 rarely observed V segments, including chromosome 9 orphons, were excluded from the earlier analysis of just under 600 of the donors because counts were too low. Several of the top co-occurrence clusters appeared to be linked to parvovirus B19, influenza, CMV and Epstein-Barr virus, according to a later analysis. Compared with the roughly 600-donor mean, donors in an Asian-associated ancestry cluster had fewer N-insertions in productive TCRs, according to a later genetic analysis. In this cohort, only TCR beta chains were sequenced, and detectable features were limited by the absence of alpha or paired-chain data. When HLA alleles, especially DR and DQ, strongly co-occurred, attributing TCR associations to individual alleles was difficult. In vitro tests confirmed that a few of the cytomegalovirus-associated TCR beta chains recognize cytomegalovirus antigens. Some IMGT-functional V segments, including TRBV6-2 and TRBV6-3, could not be told apart with the 87-base-pair reads, so those segments were excluded. Presence/absence analyses assumed roughly uniform sequencing depth across donors, an assumption that may not hold. A further reported finding was that TCR beta sequences accurately predicted the HLA-A and HLA-B alleles for most subjects in the first cohort. In an earlier analysis of a few hundred of the donors, most TCR beta V segments were observed in productive rearrangements about 87% or about 30% of the time, broadly matching IMGT annotations. A group of highly shared sequence variants was considered likely to be a technical artifact of the sequencing pipeline. In a later analysis, TCR association rates were found to vary across HLA loci, with the most associated TCRs seen for DRB1 alleles and the fewest for HLA-C alleles. The classifier was reported to diagnose cytomegalovirus status with high specificity and sensitivity in both the original and validation cohorts. Compared with equally common non-associated chains, HLA-associated TCR beta chains in a later analysis were more clonally expanded and had lower generation probabilities. At a false discovery rate of 0.05, a later analysis linked about 17,000 TCR beta sequences to specific HLA alleles. According to a later analysis, most CMV-associated TCR beta chains appeared to be HLA-restricted, and the HLA associations seemed to be driven largely by CMV exposure. The study listed 164 TCR beta chains as associated with cytomegalovirus. It was suggested by the authors that the approach could potentially be generalized to other disease states and immunological phenotypes. Linkage disequilibrium might explain the correlated functional status among segregating V segments, but an unknown experimental factor could not be ruled out. Most TCR sequences were observed very rarely across donors, whereas some public TCRs were present in many individuals. CMV serostatus was the only immune exposure information available for the cohort.

The cohort consisted of 650 to 850 healthy bone marrow donors. At the time of sampling, every cohort member was nominally healthy, though immune exposures that went unrecorded were likely present. The donor tested CMV seropositive, placing the donor among the 250 to 350 seropositive members of the cohort. Each donor provided a peripheral blood sample, and peripheral blood mononuclear cells were used for TCR beta sequencing. The Qiagen DNeasy Blood Extraction Kit was used to extract genomic DNA from the blood cell samples. Input material: PBMCs. This receptor was taken from a woman aged 40 to 50 in good health and CMV-seropositive. Recombination joined TRBV9 with TRBJ1-2; TRBD1 matches 8 bases in the middle. CDR3 sequence: CASSAGQGGGYTF. The DNA is as follows: TGTGCCAGCAGCGCCGGACAGGGCGGTGGCTACACCTTC.